These 3 T cell receptor beta chains came from one sample sequenced in a study of T cell responses to AZD1222 COVID-19 vaccine. TCRdb keeps only in-frame clones here, not all; method: immunoSEQ multiplex PCR. This sample has just under 150,000 clones; roughly nine tenths occur once, and the top ten carry roughly 1.5%. The material was peripheral blood, obtained 28 days after the second AZD1222 dose. All receptors derive from an adult who received the AZD1222 COVID-19 vaccine.

This rearrangement joins TRBV9 to TRBJ1-1; D is undetermined. The CDR3 totals 15 residues. From germline, CDR1 is SGDLS and CDR2 YYNGEE. Between the trimmed V and J ends, which lost 0 bases and 0 bases, there was a span of 9 bases. For the CDR3, the DNA is TGTGCCAGCAGCGTAGGTGGAGGGATGAACACTGAAGCTTTCTTT. This translates into CASSVGGGMNTEAFF. Using reference TRBV9 and TRBJ1-1 for the parts outside the CDR3, the full variable domain is DSGVTQTPKHLITATGQRVTLRCSPRSGDLSVYWYQQSLDQGLQFLIQYYNGEERAKGNILERFSAQQFPDLHSELNLSSLELGDSALYFCASSVGGGMNTEAFFGQGTRLTVV.

The chain carries TRBV3-1 (or the pseudogene TRBV3-2) and TRBJ1-2; D not certain. This CDR3 region has 13 residues. The ends were cut back, 4 bases at V and 4 bases at J, with 10 bases in the middle. CDR1 is LGHDT and CDR2 is YNNKEL in the germline V gene (reference sequence). The CDR3 bases are TGTGCCAGCAGCCCCGAGGTGGGCTATGGCTACACCTTC. It translates to CASSPEVGYGYTF.

The chain uses TRBV10-3 and TRBJ1-1; a weak D match, TRBD1 (5 bases). Trimming shortened V by 3 bases and J by 2 bases, and 13 bases separated the two germline ends. CDR3 length equals 15 residues. Germline-derived CDR1 and CDR2 are ENHRY and SYGVKD. CDR3 sequence reads: CAISESRVSNTEAFF. DNA of the CDR3: TGTGCCATCAGTGAAAGCAGGGTATCCAACACTGAAGCTTTCTTT.